These 4 T cell receptor beta chains were sequenced from one sample in a study of blood T cell repertoires in COVID-19 (dated by TCRdb to 2019 to 2021). The method behind the library was the immunoSEQ multiplex PCR assay. TCRdb carries this immuneACCESS record with in-frame sequences only. Its versions omit some clonotypes, under half of them owing to an unresolved V gene in the studies checked, with the rest unexplained. In this sample the table shows roughly 310,000 clones, 70% to 90% of which occur a single time. The ten top clones hold around a tenth of the sample. The source material was PBMCs or T cells enriched from blood (not recorded which). The receptors shown here come from a woman aged 40 to 50 who had recovered from COVID-19.

J is TRBJ2-2 and V is TRBV5-1; TRBD2 matches at 7 bases. The CDR3 has 14 residues. V trimming: 4 bases; J trimming: 4 bases; junction bases outside the gene matches: 4. Germline loops: CDR1 SGHRS, CDR2 YFSETQ. The CDR3 DNA reads as TGCGCCAGCAGCGCACGGACTAGCACCGGGGAGCTGTTTTTT. Translating gives CASSARTSTGELFF.

This chain links TRBV12-3 or TRBV12-4 with TRBJ2-3; D gene ambiguous. The CDR3 length is 13 residues. V was cut by 2 bases and J by 6 bases, with 9 bases left in between. The CDR3: CASSLPPEDTQYF. The CDR3 coding sequence is TGTGCCAGCAGTTTACCGCCGGAGGATACGCAGTATTTT.

The chain is built from TRBV19 and TRBJ1-4; TRBD1 might be the D (6 bases). Germline V CDR1 and CDR2: LNHDA, SQIVND (reference sequence). The length of the CDR3 is 14 residues. V was cut by 7 bases and J by 4 bases, with 13 bases left in between. In DNA form, the CDR3 reads TGTGCCAGTATTGCAACAGGGCTTAATGAAAAACTGTTTTTT. It encodes CASIATGLNEKLFF.

The genes are TRBV6-2 or TRBV6-3 and TRBJ2-7; TRBD1 matches 7 bases. The V and J ends lost 4 bases and 2 bases, in that order; junction bases with no gene match: 5. Germline CDR1 and CDR2: MNHEY and SVGEGT. This CDR3 has 14 residues. DNA for the CDR3: TGTGCCAGCAGTTCAAGGGACAGAACCTACGAGCAGTACTTC. Protein product: CASSSRDRTYEQYF.